This is a list of T cell receptor beta chains from one sample in a study of CD8 T cells in Susac syndrome. TCRdb re-derived calls from the immunoSEQ multiplex PCR reads in MiXCR, one entry per CDR3 protein. The data show some 150,000 distinct CDR3 sequences, with around 94% seen just once and 0.065% to 0.1% held by the top ten. The sequenced sample consisted of CD4+ T cells from PBMCs. The receptor set was obtained from a human donor in good health. Each CDR3 is given with its conserved first and last residue. The D gene is left open where the match is weak. Clone size is not always given. Where it is, it says once, few, many or a class for expanded clones.

>.|TRBD1|TRBV20-1|15|TRBJ1-4
CSTQNPGQGLEKLFF
TGCAGCACCCAGAACCCGGGACAGGGTCTGGAAAAACTGTTTTTT
>.|TRBD1|TRBV5-1|14|TRBJ2-7
CASSYRDSSYEQYF
TGCGCCAGCAGCTACCGGGACAGCTCCTACGAGCAGTACTTC
>.|.|TRBV20-1|11|TRBJ2-3
CSARVTDTQYF
TGCAGTGCTAGAGTCACAGATACGCAGTATTTT
>.|.|TRBV10-3|13|TRBJ1-1
CAISDKPNTEAFF
TGTGCCATCAGTGACAAACCGAACACTGAAGCTTTCTTT
>.|.|TRBV7-9|14|TRBJ2-1
CASAPPAGLDEQFF
TGTGCCAGCGCCCCCCCGGCCGGGTTGGATGAGCAGTTCTTC
>.|TRBD2|TRBV6-1|13|TRBJ2-1
CANRLASYNEQFF
TGTGCCAACAGACTAGCTTCCTACAATGAGCAGTTCTTC
>.|TRBD1|TRBV6-6|15|TRBJ2-1
CASSYGDSQYNEQFF
TGTGCCAGCAGTTACGGGGACAGCCAATACAATGAGCAGTTCTTC
>.|.|TRBV2|13|TRBJ1-1
CASIGARNTEAFF
TGTGCCAGCATTGGAGCGCGGAACACTGAAGCTTTCTTT
>.|TRBD1|TRBV2|14|TRBJ1-5
CASSGTGLRQPQHF
TGTGCCAGCAGCGGGACAGGACTGCGCCAGCCCCAGCATTTT
>.|.|TRBV24-1|16|TRBJ1-5
CATSDSRGSRNQPQHF
TGTGCCACCAGTGATTCCAGGGGTTCCCGCAATCAGCCCCAGCATTTT
>.|.|TRBV2|16|TRBJ2-5
CASSEAQLGAGETQYF
TGTGCCAGCAGTGAAGCGCAACTAGGGGCCGGGGAGACCCAGTACTTC
>.|TRBD2|TRBV18|16|TRBJ2-3
CASSPVAGGGTDTQYF
TGTGCCAGCTCACCGGTAGCGGGAGGTGGCACAGATACGCAGTATTTT
>.|TRBD2|TRBV4-1|17|TRBJ2-3
CASSQEIKAGAPDTQYF
TGCGCCAGCAGCCAAGAAATCAAGGCGGGAGCCCCAGATACGCAGTATTTT
>.|TRBD2|TRBV10-2|15|TRBJ2-3
CASSDTGLARDTQYF
TGCGCCAGCAGTGACACGGGACTAGCGCGCGATACGCAGTATTTT
>.|.|TRBV3-1|13|TRBJ1-1
CASSFTDDTEAFF
TGTGCCAGCAGCTTCACGGACGACACTGAAGCTTTCTTT
>.|.|TRBV5-4|16|TRBJ1-2
CASLGERGNGNYGYTF
TGTGCCAGCTTAGGGGAGAGGGGGAATGGAAACTATGGCTACACCTTC
>.|.|TRBV5-1|14|TRBJ2-1
CASSFGQKYNEQFF
TGCGCCAGCAGCTTCGGACAGAAATACAATGAGCAGTTCTTC
>.|.|TRBV30|11|TRBJ2-7
CAWSQTYEQYF
TGTGCCTGGAGTCAGACCTACGAGCAGTACTTC
>.|.|TRBV29-1|13|TRBJ1-5
CSYRTGVQQPQHF
TGCAGCTACCGGACGGGAGTGCAGCAGCCCCAGCATTTT
>.|TRBD1|TRBV12-3/TRBV12-4|15|TRBJ1-5
CASRLGQISNQPQHF
TGTGCCAGCAGATTGGGACAGATTAGCAATCAGCCCCAGCATTTT
>.|.|TRBV10-2|16|TRBJ1-3
CASSEVATASGNTIYF
TGCGCCAGCAGTGAAGTCGCGACAGCCTCTGGAAACACCATATATTTT
>once|TRBD2|TRBV6-6|13|TRBJ2-1
CASTGLAYNEQFF
TGTGCCAGCACCGGACTAGCATACAATGAGCAGTTCTTC
>.|.|TRBV12-3/TRBV12-4|13|TRBJ2-7
CASSGAMGDEQYF
TGTGCCAGCAGTGGGGCTATGGGTGACGAGCAGTACTTC
>.|.|TRBV12-3/TRBV12-4|15|TRBJ2-5
CASSLADEGRETQYF
TGTGCCAGCAGTTTGGCCGACGAGGGGAGGGAGACCCAGTACTTC
>.|.|TRBV30|12|TRBJ1-1
CAWGRSNIEAFF
TGTGCCTGGGGCCGGTCAAATATCGAAGCTTTCTTT